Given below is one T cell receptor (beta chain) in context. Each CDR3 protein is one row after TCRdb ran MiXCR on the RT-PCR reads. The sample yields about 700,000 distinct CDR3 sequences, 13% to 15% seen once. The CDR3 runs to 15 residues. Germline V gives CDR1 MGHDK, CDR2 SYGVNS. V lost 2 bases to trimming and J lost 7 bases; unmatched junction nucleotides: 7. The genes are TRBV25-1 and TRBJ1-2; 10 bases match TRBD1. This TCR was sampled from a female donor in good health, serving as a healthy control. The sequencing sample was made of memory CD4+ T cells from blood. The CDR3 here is CASSEQGTGVLGYTF. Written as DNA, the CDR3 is TGTGCCAGCAGTGAACAGGGGACAGGGGTACTTGGCTACACCTTC.